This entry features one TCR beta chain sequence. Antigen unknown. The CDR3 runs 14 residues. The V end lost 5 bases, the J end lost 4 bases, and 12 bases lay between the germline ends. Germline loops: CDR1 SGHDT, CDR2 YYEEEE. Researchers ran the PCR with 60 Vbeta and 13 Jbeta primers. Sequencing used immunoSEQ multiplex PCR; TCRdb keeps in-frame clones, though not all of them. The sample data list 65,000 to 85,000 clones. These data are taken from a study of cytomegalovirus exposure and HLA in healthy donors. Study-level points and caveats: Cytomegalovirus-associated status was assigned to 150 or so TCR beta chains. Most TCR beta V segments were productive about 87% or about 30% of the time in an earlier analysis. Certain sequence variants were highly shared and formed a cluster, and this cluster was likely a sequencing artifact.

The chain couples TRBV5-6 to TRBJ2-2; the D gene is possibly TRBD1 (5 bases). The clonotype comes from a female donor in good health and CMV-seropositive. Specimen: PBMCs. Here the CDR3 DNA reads TGTGCCAGCAGGGCGCTGGGGCCCACCGGGGAGCTGTTTTTT. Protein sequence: CASRALGPTGELFF.